The T cell receptor (beta chain) under discussion was sequenced for a study of shared clonotypes between healthy human individuals. As for this clone: Since a much larger clone is just one base distant, this may be a read error. Within the sample, other DNA sequences also encode this same CDR3.

The germline V gene has CDR1 SGHRS and CDR2 YFSETQ. With 0 bases clipped from V and 0 bases from J, the junction kept 2 bases outside the gene matches. The CDR3 runs to 15 residues. Clones were sequenced by immunoSEQ multiplex PCR, and TCRdb holds only the in-frame ones, with some missing. The table includes around 1.1 million clones, more than 75% detected once. Sequenced sample: memory CD4+ T cells from PBMCs. As to subset: CD45RA-negative fraction. V usage is TRBV5-1 and J usage is TRBJ1-1, with TRBD1 identical over 7 bases. The TCR was taken from a man aged 18 to 29 in good health. Some clones in this sample may be carry-over from other donors' samples. The CDR3 coding sequence is TGCGCCAGCAGCTTGGCGGGACAGTTGAACACTGAAGCTTTCTTT. Residues: CASSLAGQLNTEAFF.